The next 26 T cell receptor beta chains were all read from a single sample in a study of OX40 agonist ivuxolimab in advanced cancers. Clones were read by immunoSEQ multiplex PCR, and TCRdb kept only the in-frame ones, dropping some. The sample includes 70,000 to 95,000 clones, 80% to 95% of them seen just once. Specimen: CD4+ or CD8+ T cells sorted from blood, collected in a trial of the OX40 agonist ivuxolimab. The receptors come from an adult with an advanced solid tumor such as melanoma, head and neck, liver or kidney cancer.

The chain employs TRBV5-6 and TRBJ2-1, with TRBD2 matching over 11 bases. This CDR3 has 15 amino acids. In germline, CDR1 is SGHDT, CDR2 YYEEEE. J was trimmed by 9 bases and V by 5 bases; bases with no gene match: 10. The CDR3 loop reads CASRSSTSGVVEQFF. The CDR3 coding sequence is TGTGCCAGCAGGAGTTCGACTAGCGGGGTAGTTGAGCAGTTCTTC.

This chain connects TRBV5-6 to TRBJ1-3, with 7 bases matching TRBD1. Germline trimming cut 1 base from V and 0 bases from J; bases unmatched to any gene: 4. Looked up from germline, CDR1 is SGHDT and CDR2 is YYEEEE. The CDR3 spans 16 residues. Here the CDR3 reads CASSLLQGYSGNTIYF. The CDR3 nucleotides are TGTGCCAGCAGCTTGCTACAGGGGTACTCTGGAAACACCATATATTTT.

V usage is TRBV27 and J usage is TRBJ2-7; 9 bases align to TRBD2. CDR1 is MNHEY and CDR2 is SMNVEV in the germline V gene (reference sequence). Germline trimming cut 0 bases from V and 2 bases from J; bases unmatched to any gene: 2. CDR3 length: 15 residues. CDR3 protein: CASSLSAGGAYEQYF. The CDR3 region has the DNA TGTGCCAGCAGTTTATCGGCGGGGGGGGCCTACGAGCAGTACTTC.

This chain joins TRBV5-1 and TRBJ1-1; D is possibly TRBD1 (5 bases). V was pared by 0 bases and J by 5 bases, with 11 bases between. Germline CDR1 is SGHRS and CDR2 is YFSETQ. This CDR3 is 14 amino acids long. The CDR3 coding sequence is TGCGCCAGCAGCTTGGATTCAACAGGAACTGAAGCTTTCTTT. Its protein product is CASSLDSTGTEAFF.

The count of this clone is one. This sequence joins TRBV4-1 and TRBJ2-1; 7 positions agree with TRBD2. V gave up 4 bases and J gave up 0 bases; unmatched junction bases: 9. The V gene's germline CDR1 is MGHRA and CDR2 YSYEKL. The CDR3 is 17 residues long. The CDR3 region is CASSLTGGGSSYNEQFF. CDR3 nucleotide sequence: TGCGCCAGCAGCCTGACTGGGGGGGGTAGCTCCTACAATGAGCAGTTCTTC.

This chain links TRBV6-5 with TRBJ2-7; D may correspond to TRBD1 or TRBD2 (5 bases each). Deletions cut 2 bases from V and 3 bases from J, with 14 bases between. Germline lookup yields CDR1 MNHEY and CDR2 SVGAGI. CDR3 length: 15 amino acids. CDR3 sequence reads: CASSYGMGVFYEQYV. CDR3 coding DNA: TGTGCCAGCAGTTACGGAATGGGGGTCTTCTACGAGCAGTACGTC.

The chain is built from TRBV7-2 and TRBJ2-4; D may be TRBD2 (7 bases). The CDR3 is 15 amino acids. Looked up from germline, CDR1 is SGHTA and CDR2 is FQGNSA. With 5 bases removed from V and 3 bases from J, the gap between germline ends came to 14 bases. The CDR3 loop is CASSGGGGVKNIQYF. The DNA for the CDR3 is TGTGCCAGCAGCGGAGGGGGGGGCGTCAAAAACATTCAGTACTTC.

V is TRBV4-1 and J is TRBJ1-5; tentative D call: TRBD1 (5 bases). CDR3 length: 15 amino acids. Germline V CDR1 and CDR2: MGHRA, YSYEKL. The V and J ends lost 3 bases and 7 bases respectively, with 16 bases between them. CDR3 residues: CASSQFEGAVQPQHF. The CDR3 nucleotides read TGCGCCAGCAGCCAGTTCGAAGGGGCGGTACAGCCCCAGCATTTT.

V usage is TRBV11-2 and J usage is TRBJ2-6; D is possibly TRBD1 or TRBD2 (5 bases each). Germline V gene data show CDR1 as SGHAT and CDR2 as FQNNGV. Trimming removed 1 base at V and 2 bases at J, with 9 bases between. This CDR3 spans 16 amino acids. The CDR3, as DNA: TGTGCCAGCAGCTTAGTACTGGGGGCTGGGGCCAACGTCCTGACTTTC. The encoded protein is CASSLVLGAGANVLTF.

The DNA for the CDR3 is TGTGCCAGCAGTTTATCCTGGACAGGGGGTTCACCCCTCCACTTT. Translating it yields CASSLSWTGGSPLHF. This chain uses TRBV27 with TRBJ1-6, with 10 bases identical to TRBD1. The CDR3 consists of 15 residues. V was pared by 0 bases and J by 9 bases, with 2 bases of the junction left unmatched. Germline V CDR1 and CDR2: MNHEY, SMNVEV (reference sequence).

Regarding this clone: At one of its ends the junction is not consistent with the germline gene, which may arise from a read error. The chain is built from TRBV7-7 and TRBJ1-3; D is uncertain. This CDR3 contains 14 residues. Germline CDR1 SSHAT, CDR2 FNYEAQ (reference sequence). The CDR3 region has the DNA TGTGCTAGCAGCCTTTCGTTCCAGGGAAACACCATATATTTT. Amino acid sequence: CASSLSFQGNTIYF.

The chain combines TRBV25-1 with TRBJ1-1; no clear D. The V end was cut by 3 bases, the J end by 0 bases, with 2 bases between. From germline, CDR1 is MGHDK and CDR2 SYGVNS. The CDR3 is 12 residues long. CDR3: CASSDMNTEAFF. Here the CDR3 DNA reads TGTGCCAGCAGTGATATGAACACTGAAGCTTTCTTT.

The chain recombines TRBV6-5 with TRBJ2-1; D may be TRBD2 (5 bases). This CDR3 region has 16 residues. The ends were cut back, 4 bases at V and 4 bases at J, with 17 bases in the middle. Germline assignment: CDR1 MNHEY and CDR2 SVGAGI. CDR3 residues: CASSSHYLLGYNEQFF. CDR3 sequence (DNA): TGTGCCAGCAGTTCCCACTATCTACTAGGTTACAATGAGCAGTTCTTC.

This clone was recorded a few times. V and J are TRBV10-2 and TRBJ2-7, with 7 nucleotides matching TRBD1. This CDR3 region has 16 residues. Looked up from germline, CDR1 is WSHSY and CDR2 is SAAADI. Trimming cost V 3 bases and J 5 bases; bases outside gene matches: 13. In nucleotides, the CDR3 is TGCGCCAGCAGTGAACTAGACAGGGTTCGGCCGAACGAGCAGTACGTC. It yields the protein CASSELDRVRPNEQYV.

V is TRBV7-3 and J is TRBJ1-5; tentatively, D is TRBD1 (6 bases). The CDR3 covers 16 residues. V lost 2 bases and J 1 base, leaving 12 bases between the germline ends. Germline CDR1 reads SGHTA; CDR2 reads FQGTGA. CDR3 bases: TGTGCCAGCAGCTTAGTCGCGGGGGCAAGCAATCAGCCCCAGCATTTT. Amino acid sequence: CASSLVAGASNQPQHF.

J is TRBJ2-2 and V is TRBV4-1, with TRBD2 matching over 13 bases. With V trimmed by 4 bases and J by 8 bases, 16 bases remained unmatched. This CDR3 has 19 residues. Germline values: CDR1 MGHRA, CDR2 YSYEKL. CDR3 nucleotide sequence: TGCGCCAGCAGCCCACGAAGGAAGGGACTAGCGGGGACTAGGGGGGAGCTGTTTTTT. Translation: CASSPRRKGLAGTRGELFF.

The chain combines TRBV10-3 with TRBJ1-6, with D unclear. The CDR3 is 12 residues long. Germline V lookup: CDR1 ENHRY, CDR2 SYGVKD. V was trimmed by 2 bases and J by 7 bases, leaving 3 bases between them. The CDR3: CAISEGNSPLHF. The CDR3 coding sequence is TGTGCCATCAGTGAGGGAAATTCACCCCTCCACTTT.

The chain uses TRBV6-6 and TRBJ1-1; D gene ambiguous. The ends were cut back, 2 bases at V and 0 bases at J, with 7 bases in the middle. Germline V CDR1 and CDR2: MNHNY, SVGAGI (reference sequence). The CDR3 is 14 amino acids. The CDR3 loop is CASSYGSMNTEAFF. The DNA for the CDR3 is TGTGCCAGCAGTTACGGCAGTATGAACACTGAAGCTTTCTTT.

V usage is TRBV30 and J usage is TRBJ1-1, with D possibly being TRBD1 (5 bases). Trimming removed 1 base from V and 8 bases from J, with 8 bases in between. Germline CDR1 is GTSNPN and CDR2 is SVGIG (reference sequence). The length of the CDR3 is 11 residues. CDR3 nucleotide sequence: TGTGCCTGGAGTGGGGGCGCGGAAGCTTTCTTT. Translation: CAWSGGAEAFF.

This chain connects TRBV5-1 to TRBJ2-5, with 9 bases matching TRBD2. J was trimmed by 5 bases and V by 7 bases; bases with no gene match: 9. The CDR3 is made up of 14 amino acids. The germline V gene has CDR1 SGHRS and CDR2 YFSETQ. CDR3 protein: CASRAGTSTETQYF. As DNA, the CDR3 is TGCGCCAGCCGCGCAGGGACTAGCACTGAGACCCAGTACTTC.

This clone was recorded once. The chain joins TRBV5-6 to TRBJ2-3, with D maybe TRBD1 (6 bases). V was cut by 3 bases and J by 11 bases, with 13 bases left in between. CDR3 length: 12 residues. Germline V gene data show CDR1 as SGHDT and CDR2 as YYEEEE. The DNA for the CDR3 is TGTGCCAGCAGCTCGGGACACCATATGCAGTATTTT. Amino acid sequence: CASSSGHHMQYF.

J is TRBJ1-2 and V is TRBV5-4, with D possibly matching TRBD1 (6 bases). Germline loops: CDR1 SGHNT, CDR2 YYREEE (reference sequence). Trimming shortened V by 4 bases and J by 2 bases, and 12 bases separated the two germline ends. The CDR3 spans 14 residues. CDR3 sequence: CASSEGGSNYGYTF. CDR3 DNA: TGTGCCAGCAGCGAGGGGGGCTCCAACTATGGCTACACCTTC.

This chain connects TRBV5-6 to TRBJ1-2; D not resolved. Looked up from germline, CDR1 is SGHDT and CDR2 is YYEEEE. Trimming took off 5 bases at V and 4 bases at J, with 15 bases between the two ends. The CDR3 contains 14 residues. The CDR3 spells CASRGRDGLYGYTF. CDR3 bases: TGTGCCAGCAGGGGGAGAGATGGCCTCTATGGCTACACCTTC.

The chain's CDR3 is CASSSQGLAGGRGQFF. The CDR3 DNA reads TGTGCCAGCAGTTCCCAGGGACTAGCGGGAGGTCGGGGGCAGTTCTTC. V is TRBV6-5 and J is TRBJ2-1; 15 bases line up with TRBD2. V lost 4 bases and J lost 12; bases outside the gene matches: 10. This CDR3 is built from 16 residues. Germline assignment: CDR1 MNHEY and CDR2 SVGAGI.

The CDR3 DNA is TGTGCCAGTAGTATAGATCGTGGCACTGAAGCTTTCTTT. This gives the protein CASSIDRGTEAFF. V usage is TRBV19 and J usage is TRBJ1-1; D unclear. Germline values: CDR1 LNHDA, CDR2 SQIVND (reference sequence). Between the trimmed V and J ends, which lost 0 bases and 4 bases, there was a span of 6 bases. The CDR3 has 13 residues.

This chain joins TRBV23-1 and TRBJ1-2, with D maybe TRBD1 (5 bases). TRBV23-1 is marked as an open reading frame, function uncertain. Trimming took off 8 bases at V and 6 bases at J, with 16 bases between the two ends. This CDR3 is built from 13 residues. CDR3 DNA sequence: TGCGCCAGCTCACACCGGGACGGAGATGGCTACACCTTC. This translates into CASSHRDGDGYTF.